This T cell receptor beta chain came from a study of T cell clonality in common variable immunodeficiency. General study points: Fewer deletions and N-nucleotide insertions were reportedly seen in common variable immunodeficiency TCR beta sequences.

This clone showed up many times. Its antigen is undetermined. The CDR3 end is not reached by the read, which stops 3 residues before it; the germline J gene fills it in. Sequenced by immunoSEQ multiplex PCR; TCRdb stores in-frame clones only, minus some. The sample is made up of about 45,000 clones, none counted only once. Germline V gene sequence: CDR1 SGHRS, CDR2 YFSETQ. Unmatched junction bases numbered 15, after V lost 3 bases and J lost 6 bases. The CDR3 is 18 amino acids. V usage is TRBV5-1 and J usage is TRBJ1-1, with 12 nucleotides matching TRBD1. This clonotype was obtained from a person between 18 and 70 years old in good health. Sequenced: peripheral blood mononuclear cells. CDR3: CASSWDRDRGRELSEAFF. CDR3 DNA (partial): TGCGCCAGCAGCTGGGACCGGGACAGGGGGCGTGAGTTGTCTGAA.